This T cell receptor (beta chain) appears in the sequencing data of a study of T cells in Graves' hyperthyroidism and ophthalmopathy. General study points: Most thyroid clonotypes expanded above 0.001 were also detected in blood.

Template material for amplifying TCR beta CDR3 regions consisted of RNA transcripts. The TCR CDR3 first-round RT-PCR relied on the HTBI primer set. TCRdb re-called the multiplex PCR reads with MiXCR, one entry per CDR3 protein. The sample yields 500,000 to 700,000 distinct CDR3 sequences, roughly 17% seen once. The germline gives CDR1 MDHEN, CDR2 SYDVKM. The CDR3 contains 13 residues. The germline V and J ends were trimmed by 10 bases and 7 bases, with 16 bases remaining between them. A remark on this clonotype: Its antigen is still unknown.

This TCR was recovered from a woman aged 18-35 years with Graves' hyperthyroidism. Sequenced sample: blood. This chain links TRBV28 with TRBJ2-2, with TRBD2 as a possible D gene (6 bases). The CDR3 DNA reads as TGTGCCATTCGGACCGGGGGTGGCGGGGAGCTGTTTTTT. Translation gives CAIRTGGGGELFF.